A single sample gave rise to the 22 T cell receptor beta chains below, sequenced in a study of regulatory T cells in long-lasting Graves disease. Time point specified: newly diagnosed GD, antithyroid drugs for less than 3 months. Making the TCR library involved RNA that had been extracted from PBMCs. Arm-PCR with iRepertoire HTBI primers amplified the CDR3 regions for these TCR beta libraries. TCRdb redid the calling of the multiplex PCR reads with MiXCR, one entry per CDR3 protein. Of over 400,000 distinct CDR3 sequences listed, approximately 15% were seen once; the top ten hold around a sixth. These same data were also listed under a study on T cells in Graves' hyperthyroidism and ophthalmopathy.

The sample consisted of peripheral blood mononuclear cells (PBMCs), taken at new diagnosis, from a patient treated with antithyroid drugs. These receptors all come from a woman in her forties or fifties with Graves disease.

The table lists this clonotype with a few counts. The chain employs TRBV3-1 and TRBJ2-3, with 15 positions matching TRBD2. Germline CDR1 LGHDT, CDR2 YNNKEL (reference sequence). The CDR3 runs 18 residues. V lost 4 bases to trimming and J lost 10 bases; unmatched junction nucleotides: 15. This CDR3 is CASSLLGLAGGSPLAQYF. CDR3 bases: TGTGCCAGCAGCCTCCTGGGACTAGCGGGAGGATCGCCCCTCGCGCAGTATTTT.

In this sample, this clonotype turned up a few times. The DNA for the CDR3 is TGTGCCATCAGTGAGGTAGTAGGCGAGCAGTACTTC. Translating gives CAISEVVGEQYF. This sequence joins TRBV10-3 and TRBJ2-7; D not certain. The CDR3 contains 12 residues. The germline V gene encodes CDR1 ENHRY and CDR2 SYGVKD. The V end was cut by 2 bases, the J end by 6 bases, with 8 bases between.

Only a few counts were recorded for this clonotype. The conserved phenylalanine or tryptophan normally closing the CDR3 is absent here, so this likely arose from a read error. The rearrangement uses TRBV5-4 and TRBJ2-7; 8 nucleotides align to TRBD1. From germline, CDR1 is SGHNT and CDR2 YYREEE (reference sequence). Unmatched junction bases numbered 6, after V lost 3 bases and J lost 7 bases. The CDR3 length is 13 residues. The CDR3, as DNA: TGTGCCAGCAGCTGGACAGGGTCGCGGGAGCAGTACTCC. This sequence encodes CASSWTGSREQYS.

This clonotype was observed many times. The chain combines TRBV7-9 with TRBJ2-1; D unresolved. From germline, CDR1 is SEHNR and CDR2 FQNEAQ (reference sequence). V lost 1 base to trimming and J lost 9 bases, with 1 base between them. The CDR3 totals 10 residues. This chain's CDR3 is CASSLGEQFF. The DNA for the CDR3 is TGTGCCAGCAGCTTAGGTGAGCAGTTCTTC.

The chain recombines TRBV4-2 with TRBJ2-3; D perhaps matches TRBD2 (6 bases). The CDR3 is 17 residues long. V lost 0 bases, J lost 1 base, and 14 bases lay in between. The V gene's germline CDR1 is LGHNA and CDR2 YNFKEQ. The CDR3 spells CASSQDSFASGTDTQYF. Written as DNA, the CDR3 is TGTGCCAGCAGCCAAGATTCGTTTGCTAGCGGCACAGATACGCAGTATTTT.

This clonotype has ten or more counts. The rearrangement uses TRBV4-1 and TRBJ2-1; TRBD2 matches at 7 bases. CDR1 and CDR2 from the germline V gene are MGHRA and YSYEKL. The CDR3 runs 14 residues. The V segment lost 7 bases and the J segment 8 bases; nucleotides outside the gene matches: 11. CDR3 sequence (DNA): TGCGCCAGCAAGTCGTTCGGGACTATGGATGAGCAGTTCTTC. This translates into CASKSFGTMDEQFF.

This clonotype was detected ten times or more. V is TRBV30 and J is TRBJ2-3; maybe TRBD1 (6 bases). The CDR3 runs 13 residues. Germline V gene sequence: CDR1 GTSNPN, CDR2 SVGIG (reference sequence). Trimming took off 2 bases at V and 3 bases at J, with 9 bases between the two ends. The CDR3 sequence: CAWSFQGTDTQYF. The CDR3 DNA sequence: TGTGCCTGGAGTTTTCAGGGGACAGATACGCAGTATTTT.

In its sample, this clonotype was seen many times. The rearrangement links TRBV28 to TRBJ1-2, with D uncertain. V dropped 3 bases and J dropped 4 bases, with 6 bases sitting between them. Germline V gene data show CDR1 as MDHEN and CDR2 as SYDVKM. The CDR3 runs to 12 residues. The CDR3 is CASSLRTYGYTF. CDR3 nucleotide sequence: TGTGCCAGCAGTTTGAGGACCTATGGCTACACCTTC.

This clonotype was seen at least ten times. The CDR3 spells CASSRGRGDGEQFF. CDR3 nucleotide sequence: TGCGCCAGCAGCCGGGGCAGGGGTGATGGTGAGCAGTTCTTC. J is TRBJ2-1 and V is TRBV5-1; tentative D call: TRBD1 (6 bases). This CDR3 region has 14 residues. Trimming cost V 4 bases and J 9 bases, with 17 bases left between them. Germline loops: CDR1 SGHRS, CDR2 YFSETQ.

The chain carries TRBV3-1 and TRBJ2-7; D gene ambiguous. The germline V and J ends were trimmed by 1 base and 0 bases, with 7 bases remaining between them. The length of the CDR3 is 14 residues. Germline V lookup: CDR1 LGHDT, CDR2 YNNKEL (reference sequence). The CDR3 sequence is CASSQVTSSYEQYF. For the CDR3, the DNA is TGTGCCAGCAGCCAAGTTACCAGCTCCTACGAGCAGTACTTC.

This clonotype was observed many times. This rearrangement joins TRBV18 to TRBJ2-3; 7 nucleotides agree with TRBD1. CDR3 length: 14 residues. V gave up 2 bases and J gave up 4 bases; unmatched junction bases: 3. CDR1 and CDR2 (germline): KGHSH, LQKENI. CDR3 sequence reads: CASSPTGTADTQYF. The CDR3 coding sequence is TGTGCCAGCTCACCAACCGGGACAGCAGATACGCAGTATTTT.

This clonotype has just a few counts. This rearrangement joins TRBV5-1 to TRBJ1-4, with a possible D match to TRBD1 (6 bases). The CDR3 totals 16 residues. In germline, CDR1 is SGHRS, CDR2 YFSETQ. Between the trimmed V and J ends, which lost 4 bases and 0 bases, there was a span of 13 bases. CDR3 residues: CASSDLGGTTNEKLFF. CDR3 coding DNA: TGCGCCAGCAGCGACCTGGGGGGCACAACTAATGAAAAACTGTTTTTT. Full variable domain (outside the CDR3, taken from reference TRBV5-1 and TRBJ1-4): KAGVTQTPRYLIKTRGQQVTLSCSPISGHRSVSWYQQTPGQGLQFLFEYFSETQRNKGNFPGRFSGRQFSNSRSEMNVSTLELGDSALYLCASSDLGGTTNEKLFFGSGTQLSVL.

This clonotype was seen ten or more times. At one of its ends the junction is not consistent with the germline gene, which may arise from a read error. The chain recombines TRBV20-1 with TRBJ2-7, with TRBD2 matching 9 bases. Per germline, CDR1 DFQATT and CDR2 SNEGSKA (reference sequence). CDR3 length: 15 residues. The CDR3: CSARDLASGTYAQYF. CDR3 nucleotides: TGCAGTGCTAGAGATTTGGCTAGCGGGACCTACGCGCAGTACTTC.

This clonotype was counted at least ten times. The chain joins TRBV2 to TRBJ1-5, with 7 bases fitting TRBD1. From germline, CDR1 is SNHLY and CDR2 FYNNEI. Germline trimming cut 6 bases from V and 7 bases from J; bases unmatched to any gene: 12. This CDR3 comprises 15 residues. Here the CDR3 DNA reads TGTGCCAGCAGCCCCGACAGGGCCGGCGGCCAGCCCCAGCATTTT. It codes for CASSPDRAGGQPQHF.

This clonotype was picked up many times. The genes are TRBV7-2 and TRBJ2-2; D is unresolved. The CDR3 length is 15 residues. V was pared by 5 bases and J by 1 base, with 11 bases between. Germline lookup yields CDR1 SGHTA and CDR2 FQGNSA. DNA of the CDR3: TGTGCCAGCAGCACGTGGGTAGGGAACACCGGGGAGCTGTTTTTT. Translation gives CASSTWVGNTGELFF.

This clonotype was detected ten times or more. The J gene is TRBJ2-1, the V gene TRBV12-3 or TRBV12-4; D ambiguous. V was pared by 6 bases and J by 2 bases, with 8 bases between. The length of the CDR3 is 13 residues. In DNA form, the CDR3 reads TGTGCCAGCAGACCTGACACCTACAATGAGCAGTTCTTC. This sequence encodes CASRPDTYNEQFF.

The rearrangement uses TRBV30 and TRBJ2-3; the D gene is possibly TRBD2 (7 bases). The CDR3 spans 15 residues. V was shortened by 0 bases and J by 3 bases, with 13 bases between the two germline ends. The V gene's germline CDR1 is GTSNPN and CDR2 SVGIG (reference sequence). The CDR3 nucleotides read TGTGCCTGGAGTGTCATGGGGGGGCCTACAGATACGCAGTATTTT. It codes for CAWSVMGGPTDTQYF.

This clonotype was recorded a few times. The chain couples TRBV28 to TRBJ2-5; D gene unclear. CDR3 length: 18 amino acids. Trimming cost V 2 bases and J 0 bases, with 19 bases left between them. The germline CDR1 and CDR2 sequences are MDHEN and SYDVKM. The CDR3 loop reads CASSLGHGWVEDQETQYF. The CDR3 region has the DNA TGTGCCAGCAGTTTAGGTCATGGTTGGGTAGAGGACCAAGAGACCCAGTACTTC.

This clonotype was counted at least ten times. J is TRBJ2-7 and V is TRBV20-1; D may match TRBD1 or TRBD2 (7 bases each). Germline V gene lookup returns CDR1 DFQATT and CDR2 SNEGSKA (reference sequence). The CDR3 is 15 residues long. Trimming removed 1 base at V and 2 bases at J, with 15 bases between. CDR3: CSARARGGRTYEQYF. CDR3 DNA: TGCAGTGCTAGAGCCAGGGGGGGCCGCACCTACGAGCAGTACTTC.

V usage is TRBV5-1 and J usage is TRBJ2-2; D is undetermined. CDR3 length: 14 amino acids. V was pared by 4 bases and J by 1 base, with 8 bases between. CDR1 is SGHRS and CDR2 is YFSETQ in the germline V gene. CDR3 DNA: TGCGCCAGCAGCCACGACTGGAACACCGGGGAGCTGTTTTTT. It yields the protein CASSHDWNTGELFF.

This clonotype was observed once. This may stem from a read error, because a much larger clone lies one nucleotide away. CDR3 sequence reads: CASGQFSTDTQYF. DNA of the CDR3: TGTGCCAGCGGCCAATTTAGCACAGATACGCAGTATTTT. V usage is TRBV3-1 and J usage is TRBJ2-3; D uncertain. Germline loops: CDR1 LGHDT, CDR2 YNNKEL (reference sequence). There are 13 residues in the CDR3.

This clonotype was counted ten times or more. The chain links TRBV30 to TRBJ2-7; TRBD1 is a possible D gene (6 bases). The CDR3 consists of 12 residues. Germline CDR1 reads GTSNPN; CDR2 reads SVGIG (reference sequence). V lost 4 bases, J lost 3 bases, and 10 bases lay in between. CDR3 in amino acids: CAWTLGGYEQYF. In DNA form, the CDR3 reads TGTGCCTGGACCCTAGGGGGCTACGAGCAGTACTTC.